The 16 T cell receptor beta chains presented below share a single source sample, sequenced in a study of blood T cell repertoires in COVID-19. TCRdb's table, derived via immunoSEQ multiplex PCR, lists solely in-frame clones and lacks some. Here the sample spans around 390,000 clones, approximately 87% being singletons. Sequenced sample: PBMCs or T cells enriched from blood (not recorded which). The source of these receptors is a woman between 50 and 59 years old who had recovered from COVID-19.

The chain couples TRBV7-2 to TRBJ1-1; 7 bases map to TRBD1. Per the germline V gene, CDR1 is SGHTA and CDR2 is FQGNSA. The V segment lost 3 bases and the J segment 11 bases; nucleotides outside the gene matches: 3. CDR3 length: 11 residues. CDR3 region: CASSFGTEAFF. CDR3 bases: TGTGCCAGCAGCTTCGGGACAGAGGCTTTCTTT.

This chain connects TRBV4-1 to TRBJ1-4; D not resolved. Germline V gene lookup returns CDR1 MGHRA and CDR2 YSYEKL. CDR3 size: 15 residues. V gave up 5 bases and J gave up 7 bases, with 17 bases separating them. The CDR3 DNA reads as TGCGCCAGCAGCGATTGGTACAATTCGGGTGAAAAACTGTTTTTT. Its translation is CASSDWYNSGEKLFF.

The V call is TRBV2, the J call TRBJ2-3, with 9 nucleotides matching TRBD2. Germline CDR1 and CDR2: SNHLY and FYNNEI. Trimming took 7 bases from V and 5 from J; bases not matched to a gene: 7. The CDR3 covers 14 residues. For the CDR3, the DNA is TGTGCCAGCAAAATCATAGCGGGGGAAGATACGCAGTATTTT. Its translation is CASKIIAGEDTQYF. The entire variable domain, with the rest obtained from reference TRBV2 and TRBJ2-3, is as follows: EPEVTQTPSHQVTQMGQEVILRCVPISNHLYFYWYRQILGQKVEFLVSFYNNEISEKSEIFDDQFSVERPDGSNFTLKIRSTKLEDSAMYFCASKIIAGEDTQYFGPGTRLTVL.

The chain carries TRBV5-6 and TRBJ1-4; D may be TRBD1 (5 bases). CDR1 is SGHDT, CDR2 YYEEEE, per germline. The CDR3 has 18 amino acids. V lost 0 bases, J lost 3 bases, and 18 bases lay in between. The CDR3 DNA is TGTGCCAGCAGCTTGGATCGTTCAGGGTGGAATCCTAATGAAAAACTGTTTTTT. Its protein is CASSLDRSGWNPNEKLFF.

The V call is TRBV30, the J call TRBJ2-5, with 10 bases aligning to TRBD2. V gave up 3 bases and J gave up 5 bases; unmatched junction bases: 3. This CDR3 is built from 13 residues. In germline, CDR1 is GTSNPN, CDR2 SVGIG (reference sequence). The DNA for the CDR3 is TGTGCCTGGAGGTCTAGCGGGGGTGAGACCCAGTACTTC. Amino acids: CAWRSSGGETQYF.

The gene calls are TRBV7-6 and TRBJ1-1; D gene ambiguous. The CDR3 extends over 14 amino acids. V dropped 0 bases and J dropped 6 bases, with 11 bases sitting between them. Germline lookup yields CDR1 SGHVS and CDR2 FNYEAQ. The CDR3 bases are TGTGCCAGCAGCTTAGCGGCGGGTAACGCTGAAGCTTTCTTT. Its protein is CASSLAAGNAEAFF.

J is TRBJ1-1 and V is TRBV4-1, with D tentatively TRBD1 (5 bases). Trimming left V 1 base short and J 6 bases short, with 15 bases between. Germline loops: CDR1 MGHRA, CDR2 YSYEKL. CDR3 length: 15 residues. Written as DNA, the CDR3 is TGCGCCAGCAGCCAAGTTGCGGTCAGGGTCGCTGAAGCTTTCTTT. Its translation: CASSQVAVRVAEAFF.

The chain has TRBV19 and TRBJ1-5; 7 bases map to TRBD1. Per the germline V gene, CDR1 is LNHDA and CDR2 is SQIVND (reference sequence). The junction had 9 bases not matched to a gene; V was cut back by 5 bases and J by 8 bases. This CDR3 contains 14 residues. This chain's CDR3 is CASSGHGDSKPQHF. The CDR3 DNA reads TGTGCCAGTAGTGGGCACGGGGACAGCAAGCCCCAGCATTTT.

As DNA, the CDR3 is TGTGCCAGCAGGGCCCTTTGGGGGGACGAGCAGTACTTC. It specifies CASRALWGDEQYF. The V call is TRBV27, the J call TRBJ2-7; perhaps TRBD2 as D (6 bases). This CDR3 has 13 residues. The germline V gene has CDR1 MNHEY and CDR2 SMNVEV (reference sequence). V shed 6 bases and J shed 5 bases, with 14 bases lying between them.

This clone was counted a few times. The chain couples TRBV28 to TRBJ2-5, with D perhaps matching TRBD2 (7 bases). The V and J ends lost 6 bases and 1 base respectively, with 18 bases between them. Germline V CDR1 and CDR2: MDHEN, SYDVKM. This CDR3 spans 16 amino acids. The CDR3 region has the DNA TGTGCCAGCAGCTTAGGGGGACTACTCCCCCAAGAGACCCAGTACTTC. Translated, it gives CASSLGGLLPQETQYF. Complete variable domain (other parts from reference TRBV28 and TRBJ2-5): DVKVTQSSRYLVKRTGEKVFLECVQDMDHENMFWYRQDPGLGLRLIYFSYDVKMKEKGDIPEGYSVSREKKERFSLILESASTNQTSMYLCASSLGGLLPQETQYFGPGTRLLVL.

The chain carries TRBV5-1 and TRBJ2-7, with TRBD1 matching over 8 bases. With V trimmed by 3 bases and J by 1 base, 12 bases remained unmatched. The CDR3 totals 17 residues. Germline assignment: CDR1 SGHRS and CDR2 YFSETQ. CDR3 nucleotide sequence: TGCGCCAGCAGCTCAGGAGAGGGCCGGACAGGGTCCTACGAGCAGTACTTC. It yields the protein CASSSGEGRTGSYEQYF.

The chain recombines TRBV7-9 with TRBJ1-2; the D gene is possibly TRBD1 (5 bases). Germline V gene lookup returns CDR1 SEHNR and CDR2 FQNEAQ (reference sequence). There are 14 residues in the CDR3. V shed 4 bases and J shed 9 bases, with 18 bases lying between them. The CDR3 sequence is CASSSGRTTNSYTF. In DNA form, the CDR3 reads TGTGCCAGCAGCTCGGGACGGACTACTAACAGCTACACCTTC. Full variable domain (missing parts from reference TRBV7-9 and TRBJ1-2): DTGVSQNPRHKITKRGQNVTFRCDPISEHNRLYWYRQTLGQGPEFLTYFQNEAQLEKSRLLSDRFSAERPKGSFSTLEIQRTEQGDSAMYLCASSSGRTTNSYTFGSGTRLTVV.

The chain is built from TRBV2 and TRBJ2-1; a possible D gene is TRBD2 (5 bases). The germline CDR1 and CDR2 sequences are SNHLY and FYNNEI. This CDR3 region has 13 residues. The V end was cut by 10 bases, the J end by 8 bases, with 18 bases between. CDR3 region: CAIGWAEGHEQFF. The DNA for the CDR3 is TGTGCCATCGGGTGGGCAGAGGGCCATGAGCAGTTCTTC.

This chain uses TRBV9 with TRBJ1-6; no reliable D call. Trimming removed 4 bases at V and 2 bases at J, with 13 bases between. The CDR3 covers 16 residues. Germline-derived CDR1 and CDR2 are SGDLS and YYNGEE. CDR3 DNA: TGTGCCAGCAGCCCCCGGACTGGAGCCTATAATTCACCCCTCCACTTT. As protein: CASSPRTGAYNSPLHF.

The chain employs TRBV10-3 and TRBJ2-1; TRBD1 agrees at 8 bases. Germline assignment: CDR1 ENHRY and CDR2 SYGVKD. With V trimmed by 6 bases and J by 2 bases, 6 bases remained unmatched. This CDR3 contains 15 residues. The CDR3 region is CAISQTGEAYNEQFF. CDR3 DNA: TGTGCCATCAGCCAGACAGGGGAGGCCTACAATGAGCAGTTCTTC.

This clone appeared a single time. The rearrangement links TRBV27 to TRBJ2-1, with TRBD1 as a possible D gene (6 bases). The V end was cut by 6 bases, the J end by 6 bases, with 12 bases between. There are 13 residues in the CDR3. Germline CDR1 reads MNHEY; CDR2 reads SMNVEV (reference sequence). Here the CDR3 reads CASSPGTINEQFF. The CDR3 nucleotides are TGTGCCAGCAGCCCGGGGACAATCAATGAGCAGTTCTTC.